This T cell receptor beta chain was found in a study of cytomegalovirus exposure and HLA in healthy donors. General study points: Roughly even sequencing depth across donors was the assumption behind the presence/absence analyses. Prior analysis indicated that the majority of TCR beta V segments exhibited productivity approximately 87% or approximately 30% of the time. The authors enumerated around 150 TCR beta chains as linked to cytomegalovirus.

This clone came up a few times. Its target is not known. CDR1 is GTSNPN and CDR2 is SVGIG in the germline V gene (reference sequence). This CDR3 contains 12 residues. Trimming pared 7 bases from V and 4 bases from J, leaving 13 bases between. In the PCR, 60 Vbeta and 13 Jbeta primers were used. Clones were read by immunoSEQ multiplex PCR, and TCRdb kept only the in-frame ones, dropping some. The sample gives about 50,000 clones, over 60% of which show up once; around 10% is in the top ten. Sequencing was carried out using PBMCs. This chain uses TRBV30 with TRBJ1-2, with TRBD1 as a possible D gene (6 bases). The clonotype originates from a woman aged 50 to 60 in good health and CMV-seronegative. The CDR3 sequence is CASGGRLYGYTF. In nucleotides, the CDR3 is TGTGCCTCGGGGGGCCGGCTCTATGGCTACACCTTC.